The 25 T cell receptor beta chains listed next were all sequenced from one sample in a study of beta chain features in type 1 diabetes. Study observations and caveats: In every one of the four CD4+ subsets, TCRB CDR3s were moderately but significantly shorter in Type 1 diabetes patients.

Since all of the isolated RNA was reverse transcribed, expressed TCRB transcripts were what got sequenced. Data came from immunoSEQ multiplex PCR; TCRdb stores just in-frame clones and leaves some out. Counted here are 200,000 to 250,000 clones, about 14% occurring once; the ten biggest clones make up approximately 0.021%. The antigens for these receptors are not known. What was sequenced was naive CD4+ T cells from blood. These TCRs come from a man younger than 45 with type 1 diabetes.

The chain is built from TRBV6-1 and TRBJ2-5, with D uncertain. Matching the DNA end better, TRBJ2-7 makes the J call doubtful. CDR1 MNHNS and CDR2 SASEGT come from the germline V gene. The CDR3 covers 13 residues. The CDR3 loop reads CASSKPPIYEQYF. In DNA, the CDR3 is TGTGCCAGCAGTAAGCCTCCGATATACGAGCAGTACTTC.

This sequence joins TRBV6-5 and TRBJ2-1, with 7 bases aligning to TRBD1. The CDR3 has 15 residues. Germline loops: CDR1 MNHEY, CDR2 SVGAGI. Trimming at V came to 5 bases and at J to 0 bases, leaving 4 bases not matched to a gene. This chain's CDR3 is CASSMGTVSYNEQFF. The DNA of the CDR3 is TGTGCCAGCAGTATGGGGACAGTCTCCTACAATGAGCAGTTCTTC.

This clone was seen only a few times. The rearrangement joins TRBV10-3 to TRBJ1-1; no reliable D call. Between the trimmed V and J ends, which lost 7 bases and 3 bases, there was a span of 12 bases. There are 13 residues in the CDR3. Germline V lookup: CDR1 ENHRY, CDR2 SYGVKD. DNA for the CDR3: TGTGCCATCAAGGAGGGCGGTTACACTGAAGCTTTCTTT. Its protein is CAIKEGGYTEAFF.

This clone was seen a handful of times. This chain connects TRBV9 to TRBJ1-3, with D perhaps TRBD1 (5 bases). Germline V gene sequence: CDR1 SGDLS, CDR2 YYNGEE. This CDR3 has 14 residues. V gave up 4 bases and J gave up 7 bases, with 15 bases separating them. The CDR3 loop is CASSPGTGSNTIYF. The CDR3 DNA reads as TGTGCCAGCAGCCCGGGCACAGGTTCGAACACCATATATTTT.

This clone was observed a handful of times. V and J are TRBV27 and TRBJ2-1; the match to TRBD1 covers 10 bases. The ends lost 6 bases at V and 6 bases at J; junction bases unmatched: 8. CDR3 length equals 15 residues. Germline V gene lookup returns CDR1 MNHEY and CDR2 SMNVEV (reference sequence). CDR3 sequence: CASSAGTGVRNEQFF. The CDR3 DNA reads as TGTGCCAGCAGCGCAGGGACAGGGGTTCGCAATGAGCAGTTCTTC.

This clone has more than one count but fewer than ten. V and J are TRBV27 and TRBJ2-1; TRBD2 aligns across 11 bases. V shed 5 bases and J 4 bases; nucleotides not matched to a gene: 4. In germline, CDR1 is MNHEY, CDR2 SMNVEV (reference sequence). The CDR3 has 15 amino acids. The CDR3: CASSLASGRYNEQFF. DNA for the CDR3: TGTGCCAGCAGTCTAGCTAGCGGGAGGTACAATGAGCAGTTCTTC.

The rearrangement links TRBV13 to TRBJ1-2, with TRBD1 matching 11 bases. Germline CDR1 and CDR2: PRHDT and FYEKMQ (reference sequence). The CDR3 loop spans 14 amino acids. Trimming cost V 5 bases and J 5 bases; bases outside gene matches: 4. Here the CDR3 reads CASSLGQGAYGYTF. CDR3 in DNA: TGTGCCAGCAGCCTTGGACAGGGGGCATATGGCTACACCTTC. The entire variable domain, with the rest obtained from reference TRBV13 and TRBJ1-2, is as follows: AAGVIQSPRHLIKEKRETATLKCYPIPRHDTVYWYQQGPGQDPQFLISFYEKMQSDKGSIPDRFSAQQFSDYHSELNMSSLELGDSALYFCASSLGQGAYGYTFGSGTRLTVV.

The chain links TRBV5-6 to TRBJ2-4, with 8 bases matching TRBD2. Germline CDR1 SGHDT, CDR2 YYEEEE. The CDR3 spans 17 residues. Losses at the gene ends were 2 bases for V and 1 base for J; bases not matched to a gene: 8. CDR3 region: CASSLPGGGLAKNIQYF. The CDR3 nucleotides are TGTGCCAGCAGCTTACCGGGGGGGGGTCTCGCCAAAAACATTCAGTACTTC.

This clone was recorded a few times. The CDR3 does not close with the conserved phenylalanine or tryptophan, likely indicating a read error. The DNA is omitted, as the CDR3 cannot be located on it reliably, and the CDR3 follows TCRdb's listing. V is TRBV19 and J is TRBJ2-7; the table assigns TRBD1, which was not confirmed against the DNA. Looked up from germline, CDR1 is LNHDA and CDR2 is SQIVND (reference sequence). The CDR3 has 13 amino acids, counting both end residues. The CDR3 loop reads CASSPRDRGSIST.

V is TRBV5-4 and J is TRBJ1-2, with TRBD1 matching over 7 bases. The CDR3 totals 14 residues. Looked up from germline, CDR1 is SGHNT and CDR2 is YYREEE (reference sequence). V gave up 3 bases and J gave up 4 bases; unmatched junction bases: 6. CDR3: CASSSLDRSYGYTF. For the CDR3, the DNA is TGTGCCAGCAGCTCCCTGGACAGGAGCTATGGCTACACCTTC. Drawing the rest from reference TRBV5-4 and TRBJ1-2, the complete variable domain is ETGVTQSPTHLIKTRGQQVTLRCSSQSGHNTVSWYQQALGQGPQFIFQYYREEENGRGNFPPRFSGLQFPNYSSELNVNALELDDSALYLCASSSLDRSYGYTFGSGTRLTVV.

This chain connects TRBV7-2 to TRBJ2-7; a possible D gene is TRBD1 (5 bases). Germline assignment: CDR1 SGHTA and CDR2 FQGNSA. The germline V and J ends were trimmed by 2 bases and 3 bases, with 11 bases remaining between them. The CDR3 extends over 14 amino acids. The CDR3 spells CASSLSDSNYEQYF. The DNA for the CDR3 is TGTGCCAGCAGCTTAAGTGACAGCAACTACGAGCAGTACTTC.

A few counts support this clone. V usage is TRBV11-2 and J usage is TRBJ2-3; D is perhaps TRBD1 (6 bases). This CDR3 is built from 13 residues. Looked up from germline, CDR1 is SGHAT and CDR2 is FQNNGV. Trimming left V 4 bases short and J 1 base short, with 6 bases between. In DNA form, the CDR3 reads TGTGCCAGCAGCTCAGGGGGCACAGATACGCAGTATTTT. The encoded protein is CASSSGGTDTQYF.

CDR3 in DNA: TGTGCCAGCTCAACCTCCGGGACTAGCGGTCATGGTGAGCAGTTCTTC. Its translation is CASSTSGTSGHGEQFF. This sequence joins TRBV18 and TRBJ2-1; TRBD2 aligns across 11 bases. CDR1 is KGHSH, CDR2 LQKENI, per germline. CDR3 length: 16 amino acids. V lost 5 bases, J lost 9 bases, and 12 bases stayed unmatched.

There are a few counts of this clone. The chain couples TRBV7-2 to TRBJ2-1; 13 bases agree with TRBD2. CDR3 length: 17 amino acids. Germline assignment: CDR1 SGHTA and CDR2 FQGNSA. The J segment lost 9 bases and the V segment lost 5 bases, leaving 13 bases of the junction unmatched. CDR3 in DNA: TGTGCCAGCAGCACGGCGTTTGGGACTAGCGGGAATAGTGAGCAGTTCTTC. Its protein is CASSTAFGTSGNSEQFF.

V gene TRBV7-9 combines with J gene TRBJ2-3, with D possibly being TRBD2 (5 bases). Per the germline V gene, CDR1 is SEHNR and CDR2 is FQNEAQ (reference sequence). The CDR3 has 17 residues. V lost 5 bases to trimming and J lost 9 bases, with 27 bases between them. Here the CDR3 DNA reads TGTGCCAGCAGCCCTGAGCGAGGCGGGCTAGCCACTGGAACGCAGTATTTT. The encoded protein is CASSPERGGLATGTQYF.

This clone has more than one count but fewer than ten. The V call is TRBV2, the J call TRBJ2-1; 16 bases are shared with TRBD2. CDR1 is SNHLY and CDR2 is FYNNEI in the germline V gene. The length of the CDR3 is 15 residues. Unmatched junction bases numbered 6, after V lost 6 bases and J lost 10 bases. In DNA form, the CDR3 reads TGTGCCAGCAGGGCCGGGACTAGCGGGGGGGCCGAGCAGTTCTTC. It is translated as CASRAGTSGGAEQFF.

This chain joins TRBV5-1 and TRBJ2-7; weak D call: TRBD1 (5 bases). V was cut by 7 bases and J by 2 bases, with 16 bases left in between. The CDR3 spans 14 residues. The germline V gene has CDR1 SGHRS and CDR2 YFSETQ. The CDR3 sequence: CASATGAATYEQYF. Here the CDR3 DNA reads TGCGCCAGCGCAACAGGAGCCGCCACCTACGAGCAGTACTTC.

The rearrangement links TRBV29-1 to TRBJ1-2; 8 nucleotides match TRBD1. In germline, CDR1 is SQVTM, CDR2 ANQGSEA. V shed 8 bases and J 3 bases; nucleotides not matched to a gene: 5. This CDR3 has 12 amino acids. In DNA form, the CDR3 reads TGCAGCTACGGACAGGGCGACTATGGCTACACCTTC. The encoded protein is CSYGQGDYGYTF.

This clone was found a few times. The gene calls are TRBV15 and TRBJ2-7; tentatively, D is TRBD2 (6 bases). The V and J ends lost 0 bases and 6 bases respectively, with 12 bases between them. Germline CDR1 and CDR2: LNHNV and YYDKDF (reference sequence). The CDR3 consists of 14 residues. The CDR3 reads CATSRDRVAVEQYF. In DNA, the CDR3 is TGTGCCACCAGCAGAGATCGGGTAGCGGTCGAGCAGTACTTC.

This clone came up a few times. The V call is TRBV5-1, the J call TRBJ2-5; 10 nucleotides agree with TRBD2. CDR1 is SGHRS and CDR2 is YFSETQ in the germline V gene. V gave up 4 bases and J gave up 5 bases; unmatched junction bases: 8. The CDR3 is 15 amino acids. DNA for the CDR3: TGCGCCAGCAGCCCGCAACTAGCGGGAAGGGAGACCCAGTACTTC. This codes for CASSPQLAGRETQYF. Combining the CDR3 with reference TRBV5-1 and TRBJ2-5 gives the whole variable domain KAGVTQTPRYLIKTRGQQVTLSCSPISGHRSVSWYQQTPGQGLQFLFEYFSETQRNKGNFPGRFSGRQFSNSRSEMNVSTLELGDSALYLCASSPQLAGRETQYFGPGTRLLVL.

This clone was observed a handful of times. The same CDR3 arises from other DNA sequences in this sample as well. This chain uses TRBV5-1 with TRBJ1-1, with D hard to call. The CDR3 extends over 14 amino acids. Germline loops: CDR1 SGHRS, CDR2 YFSETQ. V lost 0 bases to trimming and J lost 0 bases, with 6 bases between them. CDR3 nucleotides: TGCGCCAGCAGCTTGGGGCCGATGAACACTGAAGCTTTCTTT. Protein sequence: CASSLGPMNTEAFF.

The chain recombines TRBV6-1 with TRBJ2-2, with 9 bases fitting TRBD1. Trimming removed 6 bases from V and 9 bases from J; junction bases left unmatched: 11. The CDR3 loop spans 15 amino acids. Germline CDR1 is MNHNS and CDR2 is SASEGT. The CDR3 sequence is CASSPSRDRVRELFF. The CDR3 nucleotides read TGTGCCAGCAGCCCATCCCGGGACAGGGTTAGGGAGCTGTTTTTT.

The V gene is TRBV11-2, the J gene TRBJ2-7; 7 nucleotides match TRBD1. Per the germline V gene, CDR1 is SGHAT and CDR2 is FQNNGV. This CDR3 has 14 amino acids. The J segment lost 2 bases and the V segment lost 5 bases, leaving 6 bases of the junction unmatched. In DNA, the CDR3 is TGTGCCAGCAGCCCTACGACAGGGCCCTACGAGCAGTACTTC. It translates to CASSPTTGPYEQYF.

This clone was observed a handful of times. The chain recombines TRBV7-2 with TRBJ2-5; perhaps TRBD2 as D (6 bases). The CDR3 is 12 amino acids. V lost 1 base to trimming and J lost 11 bases, with 11 bases between them. Germline values: CDR1 SGHTA, CDR2 FQGNSA. In nucleotides, the CDR3 is TGTGCCAGCAGCTTAGTCGGGGCGGGACAGTACTTC. Translation gives CASSLVGAGQYF.

The CDR3 DNA follows: TGTGCCAGCAGTGAATTCGGCGGGGAGCAGTTCTTC. It specifies CASSEFGGEQFF. The V gene is TRBV6-1, the J gene TRBJ2-1; maybe TRBD2 (5 bases). Germline V CDR1 and CDR2: MNHNS, SASEGT. This CDR3 has 12 amino acids. V lost 2 bases and J 10 bases, leaving 9 bases between the germline ends.